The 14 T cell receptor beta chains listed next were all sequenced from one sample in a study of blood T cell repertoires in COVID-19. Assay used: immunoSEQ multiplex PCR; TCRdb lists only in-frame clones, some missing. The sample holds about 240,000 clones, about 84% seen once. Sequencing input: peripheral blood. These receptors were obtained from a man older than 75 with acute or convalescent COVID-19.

The chain's CDR3 is CASSPPTARSYEQYF. The CDR3 nucleotides are TGTGCCAGCTCACCACCGACAGCCAGATCCTACGAGCAGTACTTC. This chain connects TRBV18 to TRBJ2-7, with D maybe TRBD1 (5 bases). The V gene's germline CDR1 is KGHSH and CDR2 LQKENI. Trimming stripped 0 bases from V and 1 base from J, with 10 bases between. The CDR3 contains 15 residues.

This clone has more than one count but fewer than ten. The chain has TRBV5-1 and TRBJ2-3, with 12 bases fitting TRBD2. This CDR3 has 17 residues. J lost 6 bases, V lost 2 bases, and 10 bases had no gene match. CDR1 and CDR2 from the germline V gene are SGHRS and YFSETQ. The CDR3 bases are TGCGCCAGCAGCTTCGGACTAGCGGGATTAACCGGGGATACGCAGTATTTT. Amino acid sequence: CASSFGLAGLTGDTQYF. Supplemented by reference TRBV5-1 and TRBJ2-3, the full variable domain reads KAGVTQTPRYLIKTRGQQVTLSCSPISGHRSVSWYQQTPGQGLQFLFEYFSETQRNKGNFPGRFSGRQFSNSRSEMNVSTLELGDSALYLCASSFGLAGLTGDTQYFGPGTRLTVL.

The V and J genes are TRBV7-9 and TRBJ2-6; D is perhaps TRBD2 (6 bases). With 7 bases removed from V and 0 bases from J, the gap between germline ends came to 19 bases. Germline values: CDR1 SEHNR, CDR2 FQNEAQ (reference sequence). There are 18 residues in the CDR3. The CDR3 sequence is CASTPGGTAASGANVLTF. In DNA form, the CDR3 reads TGTGCCAGCACCCCCGGCGGGACCGCTGCCTCTGGGGCCAACGTCCTGACTTTC.

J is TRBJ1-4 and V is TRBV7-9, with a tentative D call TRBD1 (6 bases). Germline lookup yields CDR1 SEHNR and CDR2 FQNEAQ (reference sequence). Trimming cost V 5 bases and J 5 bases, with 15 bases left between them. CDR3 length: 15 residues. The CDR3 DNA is TGTGCCAGCAGCCTCTCCGGGACATACAATGAAAAACTGTTTTTT. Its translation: CASSLSGTYNEKLFF. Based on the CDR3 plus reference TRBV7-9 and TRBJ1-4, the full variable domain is DTGVSQNPRHKITKRGQNVTFRCDPISEHNRLYWYRQTLGQGPEFLTYFQNEAQLEKSRLLSDRFSAERPKGSFSTLEIQRTEQGDSAMYLCASSLSGTYNEKLFFGSGTQLSVL.

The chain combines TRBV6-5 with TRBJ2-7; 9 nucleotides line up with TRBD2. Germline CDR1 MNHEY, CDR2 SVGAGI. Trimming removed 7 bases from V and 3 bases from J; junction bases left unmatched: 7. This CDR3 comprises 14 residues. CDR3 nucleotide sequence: TGTGCCAGCAACTTAGCGGGGGCAGACTACGAGCAGTACTTC. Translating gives CASNLAGADYEQYF.

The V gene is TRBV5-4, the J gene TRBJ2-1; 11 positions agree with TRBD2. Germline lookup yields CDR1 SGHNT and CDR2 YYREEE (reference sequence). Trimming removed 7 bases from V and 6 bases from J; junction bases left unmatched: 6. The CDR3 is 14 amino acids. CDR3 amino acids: CASGPGLAVNEQFF. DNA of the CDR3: TGTGCCAGCGGTCCGGGACTAGCGGTCAATGAGCAGTTCTTC.

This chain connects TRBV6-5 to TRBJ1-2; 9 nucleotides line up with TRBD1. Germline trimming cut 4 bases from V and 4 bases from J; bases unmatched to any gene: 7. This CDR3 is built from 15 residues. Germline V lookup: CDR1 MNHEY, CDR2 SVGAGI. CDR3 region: CASSSAGQGIYGYTF. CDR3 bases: TGTGCCAGCAGTTCCGCGGGACAGGGTATCTATGGCTACACCTTC.

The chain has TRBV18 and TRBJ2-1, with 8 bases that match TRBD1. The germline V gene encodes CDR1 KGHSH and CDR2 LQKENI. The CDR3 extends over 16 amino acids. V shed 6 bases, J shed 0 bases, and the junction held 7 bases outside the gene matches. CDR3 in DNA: TGTGCCAGCTCCCGTGACAGGGGAAGCTCCTACAATGAGCAGTTCTTC. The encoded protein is CASSRDRGSSYNEQFF.

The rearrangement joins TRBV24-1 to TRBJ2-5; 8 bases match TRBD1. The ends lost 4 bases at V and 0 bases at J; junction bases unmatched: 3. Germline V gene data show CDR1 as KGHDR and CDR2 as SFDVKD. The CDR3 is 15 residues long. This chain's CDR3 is CATSEGTGHQETQYF. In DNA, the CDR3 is TGTGCCACCAGTGAGGGGACAGGACACCAAGAGACCCAGTACTTC.

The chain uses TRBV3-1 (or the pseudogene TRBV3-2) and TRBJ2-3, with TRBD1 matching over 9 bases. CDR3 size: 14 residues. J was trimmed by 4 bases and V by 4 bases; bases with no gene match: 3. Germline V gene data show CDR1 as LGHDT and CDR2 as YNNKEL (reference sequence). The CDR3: CASSPWTGADTQYF. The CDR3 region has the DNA TGTGCCAGCAGCCCGTGGACAGGGGCAGATACGCAGTATTTT.

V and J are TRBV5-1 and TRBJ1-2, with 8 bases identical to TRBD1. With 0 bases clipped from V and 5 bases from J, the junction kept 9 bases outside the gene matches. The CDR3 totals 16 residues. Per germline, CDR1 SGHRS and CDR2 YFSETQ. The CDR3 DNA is TGCGCCAGCAGCTTGGCCGGGACAGGCTTGTTATATGGCTACACCTTC. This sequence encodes CASSLAGTGLLYGYTF.

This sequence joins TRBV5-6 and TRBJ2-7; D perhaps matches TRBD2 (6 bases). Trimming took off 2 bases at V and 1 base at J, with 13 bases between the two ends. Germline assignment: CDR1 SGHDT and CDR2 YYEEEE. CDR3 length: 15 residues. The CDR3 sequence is CASSFRPAGSYEQYF. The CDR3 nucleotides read TGTGCCAGCAGCTTCAGGCCGGCGGGGTCCTACGAGCAGTACTTC. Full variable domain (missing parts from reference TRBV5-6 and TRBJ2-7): DAGVTQSPTHLIKTRGQQVTLRCSPKSGHDTVSWYQQALGQGPQFIFQYYEEEERQRGNFPDRFSGHQFPNYSSELNVNALLLGDSALYLCASSFRPAGSYEQYFGPGTRLTVT.

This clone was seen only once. DNA for the CDR3: TGTGCCAGCAGCCCGAGGGGGGGGGATACGCAGTATTTT. It is translated as CASSPRGGDTQYF. The V call is TRBV11-2, the J call TRBJ2-3, with a possible D match to TRBD2 (7 bases). Germline V CDR1 and CDR2: SGHAT, FQNNGV. V was clipped by 5 bases and J by 6 bases, with 12 bases between them. The CDR3 contains 13 residues. The complete variable domain, with remaining parts taken from reference TRBV11-2 and TRBJ2-3, reads EAGVAQSPRYKIIEKRQSVAFWCNPISGHATLYWYQQILGQGPKLLIQFQNNGVVDDSQLPKDRFSAERLKGVDSTLKIQPAKLEDSAVYLCASSPRGGDTQYFGPGTRLTVL.

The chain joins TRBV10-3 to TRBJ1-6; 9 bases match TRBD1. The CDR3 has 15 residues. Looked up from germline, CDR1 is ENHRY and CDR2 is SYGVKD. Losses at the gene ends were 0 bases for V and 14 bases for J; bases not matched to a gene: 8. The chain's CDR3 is CAISESRQGEGTLHF. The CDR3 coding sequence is TGTGCCATCAGTGAGTCCCGACAGGGGGAAGGAACCCTCCACTTT.